The 25 T cell receptor beta chains presented below share a single source sample, sequenced in a study of shared clonotypes between healthy human individuals. The data were produced by immunoSEQ multiplex PCR, yet TCRdb's version contains in-frame clones alone and is incomplete. The table lists fewer than 1 million clones, 96% of them singletons. CD45RO-negative, CCR7-selected cells formed the naive CD8 fraction, which excluded terminally differentiated effector memory CD45RA+ cells. Sequenced: naive CD8+ T cells sorted from blood. The receptor source for this set is a man aged 30-40 years in good health.

The genes are TRBV6-1 and TRBJ2-6, with D unclear. V lost 3 bases to trimming and J lost 1 base, with 7 bases between them. This CDR3 comprises 15 residues. Per germline, CDR1 MNHNS and CDR2 SASEGT. For the CDR3, the DNA is TGTGCCAGCAGTGATCTGAGTTCTGGGGCCAACGTCCTGACTTTC. Protein sequence: CASSDLSSGANVLTF.

CDR3 DNA sequence: TGTGCCAGCAGCCAAGACAGGACCCCCGCCCGAAACTATGGCTACACCTTC. It translates to CASSQDRTPARNYGYTF. V gene TRBV28 combines with J gene TRBJ1-2; D might be TRBD1 (6 bases). The CDR3 has 17 amino acids. The germline CDR1 and CDR2 sequences are MDHEN and SYDVKM. V shed 6 bases and J shed 2 bases, with 22 bases lying between them.

V is TRBV5-4 and J is TRBJ1-2; the match to TRBD1 covers 10 bases. Germline CDR1 SGHNT, CDR2 YYREEE (reference sequence). Trimming cost V 3 bases and J 4 bases; bases outside gene matches: 3. The CDR3 spans 14 residues. CDR3 protein: CASSWGQGLYGYTF. The CDR3, as DNA: TGTGCCAGCAGCTGGGGACAGGGGCTCTATGGCTACACCTTC.

The rearrangement links TRBV6-1 to TRBJ2-3; 8 bases align to TRBD1. In germline, CDR1 is MNHNS, CDR2 SASEGT. The CDR3 runs to 15 residues. V lost 5 bases and J lost 5; bases outside the gene matches: 9. The CDR3 here is CASSSRQGIRDTQYF. CDR3 in DNA: TGTGCCAGCAGTTCCCGACAGGGGATCAGAGATACGCAGTATTTT.

This rearrangement joins TRBV19 to TRBJ2-5; a weak D match, TRBD2 (6 bases). The V gene lost 3 bases and the J gene lost 3 bases, with 14 bases spanning the gap. Germline values: CDR1 LNHDA, CDR2 SQIVND (reference sequence). This CDR3 has 15 residues. The chain's CDR3 is CASSMFGGSKETQYF. CDR3 coding DNA: TGTGCCAGTAGTATGTTCGGAGGGAGTAAAGAGACCCAGTACTTC.

This chain uses TRBV19 with TRBJ2-3, with a tentative D call TRBD2 (5 bases). CDR1 and CDR2 from the germline V gene are LNHDA and SQIVND (reference sequence). V was pared by 1 base and J by 1 base, with 9 bases between. CDR3 size: 15 residues. CDR3 in amino acids: CASSIAGTGTDTQYF. The CDR3 coding sequence is TGTGCCAGTAGTATAGCGGGAACCGGCACAGATACGCAGTATTTT.

The V call is TRBV28, the J call TRBJ1-5; TRBD1 matches 7 bases. Germline values: CDR1 MDHEN, CDR2 SYDVKM. V lost 7 bases to trimming and J lost 3 bases; unmatched junction nucleotides: 12. The CDR3 sequence is 16 residues long. CDR3 residues: CASTTASDRYNQPQHF. CDR3 nucleotide sequence: TGTGCCAGCACTACAGCCTCGGACAGGTACAATCAGCCCCAGCATTTT. The full variable domain, completed using reference TRBV28 and TRBJ1-5, is DVKVTQSSRYLVKRTGEKVFLECVQDMDHENMFWYRQDPGLGLRLIYFSYDVKMKEKGDIPEGYSVSREKKERFSLILESASTNQTSMYLCASTTASDRYNQPQHFGDGTRLSIL.

The chain recombines TRBV5-1 with TRBJ2-3, with 8 bases identical to TRBD1. The ends lost 4 bases at V and 4 bases at J; junction bases unmatched: 11. The CDR3 spans 16 residues. The germline V gene has CDR1 SGHRS and CDR2 YFSETQ. The CDR3 sequence is CASSNGQGRGADTQYF. The CDR3 DNA follows: TGCGCCAGCAGCAACGGACAGGGCCGTGGGGCAGATACGCAGTATTTT.

This chain links TRBV9 with TRBJ2-2; D unclear. CDR1 is SGDLS and CDR2 is YYNGEE in the germline V gene. There are 15 residues in the CDR3. Trimming stripped 0 bases from V and 8 bases from J, with 14 bases between. CDR3 DNA: TGTGCCAGCAGCGTAGAAGGAGTGGGGAAGGGGGAGCTGTTTTTT. Protein sequence: CASSVEGVGKGELFF. Variable domain in full (rest from reference TRBV9 and TRBJ2-2): DSGVTQTPKHLITATGQRVTLRCSPRSGDLSVYWYQQSLDQGLQFLIQYYNGEERAKGNILERFSAQQFPDLHSELNLSSLELGDSALYFCASSVEGVGKGELFFGEGSRLTVL.

The chain links TRBV5-6 to TRBJ2-3; D remains unclear. The CDR3 is 15 residues long. Germline loops: CDR1 SGHDT, CDR2 YYEEEE. The V gene lost 0 bases and the J gene lost 4 bases, with 12 bases spanning the gap. The CDR3 sequence: CASSLDPPRADTQYF. The CDR3 DNA sequence: TGTGCCAGCAGCTTGGATCCCCCTCGGGCAGATACGCAGTATTTT.

The chain is built from TRBV13 and TRBJ1-5; D is uncertain. The germline V and J ends were trimmed by 5 bases and 2 bases, with 4 bases remaining between them. The CDR3 has 12 amino acids. CDR1 and CDR2 from the germline V gene are PRHDT and FYEKMQ (reference sequence). The CDR3 nucleotides read TGTGCCAGCAGCACGCGCAATCAGCCCCAGCATTTT. Its translation: CASSTRNQPQHF.

The chain links TRBV5-1 to TRBJ1-5, with a weak D call TRBD1 (6 bases). Germline V gives CDR1 SGHRS, CDR2 YFSETQ. The CDR3 is made up of 16 amino acids. V lost 0 bases to trimming and J lost 4 bases, with 14 bases between them. The CDR3 DNA is TGCGCCAGCAGCTTGGACGCCCGGGACAAAAATCAGCCCCAGCATTTT. Its translation: CASSLDARDKNQPQHF.

The chain uses TRBV27 and TRBJ1-1; a possible D gene is TRBD1 (6 bases). V shed 4 bases and J shed 2 bases, with 17 bases lying between them. The germline CDR1 and CDR2 sequences are MNHEY and SMNVEV (reference sequence). CDR3 length equals 16 residues. The CDR3 is CASSSSPGQTNTEAFF. The CDR3 nucleotides are TGTGCCAGCAGTTCTTCCCCTGGACAGACCAACACTGAAGCTTTCTTT.

The rearrangement uses TRBV9 and TRBJ2-7; D is ambiguous. V was pared by 0 bases and J by 0 bases, with 10 bases between. CDR3 length equals 15 residues. CDR1 and CDR2 from the germline V gene are SGDLS and YYNGEE. CDR3 sequence (DNA): TGTGCCAGCAGCGTAGCGTCAGGCAACTCCTACGAGCAGTACTTC. This codes for CASSVASGNSYEQYF.

This clone was recorded only once. The chain uses TRBV6-1 and TRBJ1-1; D not certain. CDR1 is MNHNS and CDR2 is SASEGT in the germline V gene. The ends were cut back, 7 bases at V and 1 base at J, with 16 bases in the middle. The CDR3 is 15 amino acids. The CDR3 sequence is CASKKPRLGNTEAFF. CDR3 nucleotides: TGTGCCAGCAAGAAACCTCGGCTTGGGAACACTGAAGCTTTCTTT.

This sequence joins TRBV6-6 and TRBJ2-3, with D unresolved. V was clipped by 1 base and J by 2 bases, with 4 bases between them. CDR1 MNHNY and CDR2 SVGAGI come from the germline V gene (reference sequence). The CDR3 extends over 13 amino acids. The CDR3 sequence is CASSYWVTDTQYF. CDR3 nucleotide sequence: TGTGCCAGCAGTTACTGGGTCACAGATACGCAGTATTTT.

This chain links TRBV29-1 with TRBJ2-1, with D possibly being TRBD2 (6 bases). Germline CDR1 SQVTM, CDR2 ANQGSEA. Trimming left V 6 bases short and J 6 bases short, with 18 bases between. The CDR3 is 14 residues long. DNA of the CDR3: TGCAGCGTAGGGACTGACGACCCGAGCAATGAGCAGTTCTTC. As protein: CSVGTDDPSNEQFF.

A single count supports this clone. The gene calls are TRBV28 and TRBJ1-3; D uncertain. In germline, CDR1 is MDHEN, CDR2 SYDVKM. CDR3 size: 14 residues. Trimming removed 6 bases from V and 0 bases from J, with 9 bases in between. CDR3 DNA: TGTGCCAGCAGCCAAAGGAACTCTGGAAACACCATATATTTT. It translates to CASSQRNSGNTIYF.

This clone came up once. The chain uses TRBV7-8 and TRBJ2-7, with TRBD2 matching over 7 bases. Trimming at V came to 4 bases and at J to 5 bases, leaving 8 bases not matched to a gene. CDR1 and CDR2 (germline): SGHVS, FQNEAQ. The CDR3 is 14 amino acids. The CDR3 protein is CASSYSGYRDEQYF. In DNA, the CDR3 is TGTGCCAGCAGCTATAGCGGGTACCGTGACGAGCAGTACTTC.

The chain links TRBV6-1 to TRBJ2-7, with 10 nucleotides matching TRBD1. The CDR3 is made up of 15 amino acids. Germline V gene data show CDR1 as MNHNS and CDR2 as SASEGT. V gave up 4 bases and J gave up 5 bases; unmatched junction bases: 8. CDR3 nucleotides: TGTGCCAGCAGTGGGTGGACAGGGGGAGGGGACGAGCAGTACTTC. Its protein is CASSGWTGGGDEQYF.

The rearrangement links TRBV5-1 to TRBJ2-3; 7 nucleotides line up with TRBD1. There are 15 residues in the CDR3. The ends lost 0 bases at V and 1 base at J; junction bases unmatched: 2. The germline CDR1 and CDR2 sequences are SGHRS and YFSETQ. CDR3 nucleotides: TGCGCCAGCAGCTTGGGACAGGGACGCACAGATACGCAGTATTTT. As protein: CASSLGQGRTDTQYF.

The chain combines TRBV28 with TRBJ2-7; 8 bases line up with TRBD2. The V gene's germline CDR1 is MDHEN and CDR2 SYDVKM. Unmatched junction bases numbered 3, after V lost 3 bases and J lost 2 bases. The CDR3 extends over 14 amino acids. The CDR3 loop is CASSFSGKTYEQYF. The CDR3 bases are TGTGCCAGCAGTTTTAGCGGGAAGACCTACGAGCAGTACTTC.

The sample holds a few counts of this clone. The V gene is TRBV19, the J gene TRBJ1-5; 7 nucleotides match TRBD1. CDR3 length: 15 residues. V was clipped by 5 bases and J by 6 bases; unmatched bases: 10. CDR1 and CDR2 from the germline V gene are LNHDA and SQIVND (reference sequence). The CDR3 region is CASSPQTGQGQPQHF. The CDR3, as DNA: TGTGCCAGTAGTCCCCAGACAGGGCAAGGTCAGCCCCAGCATTTT. The whole variable domain, filled in from reference TRBV19 and TRBJ1-5, reads DGGITQSPKYLFRKEGQNVTLSCEQNLNHDAMYWYRQDPGQGLRLIYYSQIVNDFQKGDIAEGYSVSREKKESFPLTVTSAQKNPTAFYLCASSPQTGQGQPQHFGDGTRLSIL.

CDR3: CASRTLGSGNTIYF. CDR3 nucleotides: TGCGCCAGCAGGACTCTCGGGAGTGGAAACACCATATATTTT. V usage is TRBV5-1 and J usage is TRBJ1-3; no clear D. CDR1 and CDR2 (germline): SGHRS, YFSETQ. This CDR3 contains 14 residues. The germline V and J ends were trimmed by 5 bases and 3 bases, with 12 bases remaining between them.

The chain recombines TRBV7-9 with TRBJ2-3, with D uncertain. There are 12 residues in the CDR3. Germline values: CDR1 SEHNR, CDR2 FQNEAQ (reference sequence). Trimming pared 3 bases from V and 3 bases from J, leaving 4 bases between. CDR3: CASSFDTDTQYF. The CDR3 nucleotides are TGTGCCAGCAGCTTCGATACAGATACGCAGTATTTT.